This record covers a single TCR beta chain. What antigen it recognizes has not been identified. Base-call qualities are not available, and no considerably larger clone is one nucleotide away. The library came from the immunoSEQ multiplex PCR assay. For the multiplex PCR, a mixture combining 60 forward primers for TCR Vbeta segments and 13 reverse primers for TCR Jbeta segments was used. The CDR3 region of rearranged TCR beta genes was amplified from genomic DNA with a multiplex PCR assay. The amplified TCR beta libraries were sequenced on the Illumina HiSeq System as 87-base-pair reads. The original methods were these. In a later analysis, about 80 million unique TCR beta chains were counted across the roughly 670 repertoires, and around 11 million of these chains were shared by at least two donors. To remove PCR and sequencing errors, raw reads were error-corrected and collapsed into unique sequences using a nearest-neighbor algorithm that merged closely related sequences. To assign V, D and J gene segments, CDR3 sequences were aligned to IMGT reference sequences. Each retained sequence needed at least a six-nucleotide match to both a V gene segment and a J gene segment. A rearrangement counted as productive if the CDR3 had no stop codons and remained in frame with V and J, and every other rearrangement counted as non-productive. CDR3 was defined according to IMGT convention as the region running from the second conserved V-encoded cysteine to the conserved J-encoded phenylalanine. In an earlier analysis of some 550 of the donors, sequences lacking an unambiguous match to a single V gene segment were excluded. An earlier analysis of 587 of the donors called V segments functional above 56.7% productive rearrangements and segregating when the between-donor standard deviation exceeded 5%. A statistical classification framework was developed to diagnose cytomegalovirus status using the catalog of TCR beta chain sequences. In a later analysis, V and J genes were assigned by comparing TCR nucleotide sequences against IMGT/GENE-DB human TR gene sequences. A later analysis assigned CDR3 sequences and most-parsimonious VDJ recombination scenarios with the TCRdist pipeline. A later analysis defined each TCR beta chain by its CDR3 amino acid sequence plus V-gene family, and excluded reads lacking a unique V-gene family. In a later analysis, 500 to 700 highly shared, low-generation-probability nucleotide sequences were removed to address suspected cross-contamination and a sequencing artifact. In a later analysis, a clonal expansion index for each public chain was calculated from normalized within-repertoire ranks of inferred template counts. In a later analysis, generation probabilities were computed using a VDJ recombination model fitted to out-of-frame rearrangements, and the results were checked against IGoR. In a later analysis, TCR-TCR, TCR-HLA and TCR-CMV co-occurrence was scored with hypergeometric tests, and a repertoire-size bias correction was applied to TCR pairs. To estimate false discovery rates, a later analysis permuted the HLA or CMV assignments 20 times. In a later analysis, co-occurring TCRs were grouped using DBSCAN, and TCRdist sequence similarity was added for clustering within HLA-allele-positive subsets. Repertoires with fewer than 30,000 or more than 120,000 public chains, plus five repertoires with anomalous nucleotide sharing, were excluded from co-occurrence clustering. The source is immuneACCESS, and TCRdb retained only in-frame sequences with V and J called. Part of the clones is not carried over; for the studies checked, unresolved V genes explain less than half of this, and the remainder is unexplained. V and J calls and clone size come straight from that table; D and trimming were deduced from the DNA. Present in this sample are hundreds of thousands of clones, 70% to 90% of which were seen just once. The ten top clones hold approximately 2.4% of the sample.

Including the terminal cysteine and phenylalanine, the CDR3 comprises 15 residues. CDR3 DNA only is kept here, 45 bases in frame from base 1. For this chain, trimming is 7 bases at the V end and 4 bases at the J end, and the number of junction bases without a gene match is 7. Sequences KGHSH (CDR1) and LQKENI (CDR2) are obtained from the germline V gene. This record comes from a study of cytomegalovirus exposure and HLA in healthy donors (dated by TCRdb to about 2017). Background for the entire study: An earlier analysis of 550 to 700 of the donors reported more than 250 Gb of sequence data and some 120 million unique TCR beta sequences from 150 million to 200 million T cells. Donor age, sex, ethnicity and CMV serostatus were collected together with the repertoire data. Using immunosequencing, the study profiled T cell repertoires from 640 or so subjects and related those repertoires to cytomegalovirus serostatus. Besides the first cohort of under 700 subjects, a separate validation cohort made up of roughly 130 different subjects was used. Rather than using new phenotypic data, the later analysis identified candidate immune exposures from TCR beta sequences and from how often those sequences occurred across donors. To study patterns of TCR occurrence, a later analysis re-analyzed previously published TCR beta repertoires from 550 to 800 donors and added high-resolution HLA genotyping. All discovery cohort repertoires had been generated using a single sequencing platform. Four to six DR-DQ haplotypes were handled as single units for association and clustering, since linkage in the cohort was strong. An early release covering around 630 HLA-typed donors comprised approximately 290 gigabases of sequencing data and tens of millions of unique TCR sequences. Typing coverage varied by locus: roughly 629-640 donors for A, B, C, DRB1 and DQB1; more than 500 for DQA1; 600 to 610 for DPA1; some 470 for DPB1. Class I and class II HLA loci were covered by the typing at four-digit resolution. A later genetic analysis took genome-wide SNP genotypes for about three fifths of the 666 donors and used that subset as a discovery cohort. The aim of the study was to test whether cataloging public T cell receptors could identify signatures of past pathogen exposure. The genetic ancestry cluster associated with self-reported Caucasian donors included roughly four fifths of the roughly 400 genotyped donors. Across approximately 420 genotyped donors of the cohort, an average of roughly 250,000 unique TCR beta nucleotide sequences per donor were sequenced, and approximately 17% of those sequences were non-productive. To predict cytomegalovirus infection status, the study brought together high-throughput TCR immunosequencing, statistical association of individual TCRs with disease status, and machine learning. In an earlier analysis of 500 to 650 of the donors, high-throughput TCR beta sequencing was used to judge whether each TCR beta V gene segment behaved as functional or pseudogenic. What the work shows at the level of the full study, not this receptor alone: Three of the identified cytomegalovirus-associated TCR beta chains were confirmed in vitro to be specific for cytomegalovirus antigens. CMV serostatus was the only immune exposure information available for the cohort. Only TCR beta chains were sequenced in this cohort, and the absence of alpha or paired-chain data limited detectable features. A later analysis associated about 17,000 TCR beta sequences with specific HLA alleles at a false discovery rate of 0.05. A further reported finding was that TCR beta sequences accurately predicted the HLA-A and HLA-B alleles for most subjects in the first cohort. Because some donors lacked HLA typing at each locus, the association tests relied only on the typed subset. Some IMGT-functional V segments, including TRBV6-2 and TRBV6-3, could not be distinguished by the 87-base-pair reads and were therefore excluded. According to a later analysis, parvovirus B19, influenza, CMV and Epstein-Barr virus appeared linked to several top co-occurrence clusters. When HLA alleles, especially DR and DQ, strongly co-occurred, TCR associations were difficult to assign to individual alleles. The presence/absence analyses assumed that sequencing depth was roughly uniform across donors, and that assumption may not be true. The study listed 164 TCR beta chains as associated with cytomegalovirus. Because counts were too low, under 20 rarely observed V segments, including chromosome 9 orphons, were left out of the earlier analysis of 587 of the donors. Across donors, most TCR sequences were observed very rarely, whereas some public TCRs were present in many individuals. In an earlier analysis of 587 of the donors, most TCR beta V segments were observed in productive rearrangements about 87% or about 30% of the time, broadly matching IMGT annotations. A group of highly shared sequence variants was considered likely to be a technical artifact of the sequencing pipeline. An association between a missense DCLRE1C variant and V-gene and J-gene trimming of TCR beta chains was found in a later genetic analysis and replicated in an independent cohort. Compared with equally common non-associated chains, HLA-associated TCR beta chains in a later analysis were more clonally expanded and had lower generation probabilities. In a later analysis, most CMV-associated TCR beta chains were found to appear HLA-restricted, with HLA associations seemingly driven largely by CMV exposure. According to a later genetic analysis, donors in an Asian-associated ancestry cluster had fewer N-insertions in productive TCRs than the approximately 630-donor mean. According to the authors, the approach could potentially be generalized to other disease states and immunological phenotypes. In both the original and validation cohorts, the classifier was reported to diagnose cytomegalovirus status with high specificity and sensitivity. Correlated functional status among segregating V segments might reflect linkage disequilibrium, but an unknown experimental factor could not be ruled out. In a later analysis, TCR association rates were found to vary across HLA loci, with the most associated TCRs seen for DRB1 alleles and the fewest for HLA-C alleles.

The cohort comprised several hundred healthy bone marrow donors. At the time of sampling, every cohort member was nominally healthy, though immune exposures that went unrecorded were likely present. The donor was CMV seronegative and was included in the group of several hundred seronegative cohort members. A peripheral blood sample was collected from each donor, and TCR beta sequencing was performed on peripheral blood mononuclear cells. The Qiagen DNeasy Blood Extraction Kit was used to extract genomic DNA from the blood cell samples. The sequence is built from TRBV18 and TRBJ1-3, with 10 bases matching TRBD1. Sequences were obtained from PBMCs. This receptor was identified in a woman between 18 and 29 years old in good health and CMV-seronegative. DNA sequence: TGTGCCAGCTTAAGGGACAGGGGTGACGGAAACACCATATATTTT. This codes for CASLRDRGDGNTIYF. The full variable domain, completed from the reference TRBV18 and TRBJ1-3 proteins outside the CDR3, reads NAGVMQNPRHLVRRRGQEARLRCSPMKGHSHVYWYRQLPEEGLKFMVYLQKENIIDESGMPKERFSAEFPKEGPSILRIQQVVRGDSAAYFCASLRDRGDGNTIYFGEGSWLTVV.